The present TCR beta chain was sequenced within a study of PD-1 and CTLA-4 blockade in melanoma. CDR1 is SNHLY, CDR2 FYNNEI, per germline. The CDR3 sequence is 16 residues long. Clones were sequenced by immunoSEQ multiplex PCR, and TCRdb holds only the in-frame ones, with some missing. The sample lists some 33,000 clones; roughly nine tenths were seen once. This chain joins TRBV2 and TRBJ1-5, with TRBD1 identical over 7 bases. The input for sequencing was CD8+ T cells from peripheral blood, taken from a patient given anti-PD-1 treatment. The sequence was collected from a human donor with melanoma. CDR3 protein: CAITSAGGPVGQPQHF. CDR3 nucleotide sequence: TGTGCTATTACCAGTGCAGGGGGTCCCGTGGGTCAGCCCCAGCATTTT.